Sequencing of this TCR beta chain was carried out in a study of blood T cell repertoires in COVID-19. The method was immunoSEQ multiplex PCR; TCRdb's version includes in-frame clones alone and lacks a portion of them. The sample yields about 670,000 clones, about nine tenths seen once. The clonotype comes from a woman aged 18-29 years with acute or convalescent COVID-19. Sequenced input: peripheral blood.

CDR3 in DNA: TGTGCCTCAATGGGACAGGGGAACACTGAAGCTTTCTTT. Translation: CASMGQGNTEAFF. This sequence joins TRBV24-1 and TRBJ1-1; 9 nucleotides agree with TRBD1. There are 13 residues in the CDR3. V gave up 12 bases and J gave up 1 base; unmatched junction bases: 5. Germline loops: CDR1 KGHDR, CDR2 SFDVKD.